The rows below give T cell receptor beta chains drawn from one sample of a study of glioma-infiltrating T cells. In TCRdb, the multiplex PCR reads were re-called with MiXCR into one record per CDR3 protein. The sample includes more than 100,000 distinct CDR3 sequences, about 30% of them seen just once. Sequencing was done on a sample of glioma tissue, nonneoplastic brain tissue, or PBMCs (not recorded which). These receptors were collected from a human donor with low-grade glioma or glioblastoma, undergoing nonglioma brain surgery, or in good health (not recorded which). The CDR3 runs from the conserved cysteine through the conserved F or W. Each record gives: V gene, D gene, clone size, J gene, CDR3 protein, CDR3 DNA. A D gene is named only where the DNA matches it firmly. Size tells how often a clone was seen (once, few, many) or the class of an expanded clone, and some rows leave it out.

TRBV12-3/TRBV12-4	TRBD1	NA	TRBJ2-3	CASSSVTGTNTQYF	TGTGCCAGCAGTTCCGTGACAGGGACAAATACGCAGTATTTT
TRBV6-2/TRBV6-3	NA	many	TRBJ2-7	CASSYQGGTYEQYF	TGTGCCAGCAGTTACCAGGGCGGAACCTACGAGCAGTACTTC
TRBV19	NA	NA	TRBJ2-1	CASSPGGHEQFF	TGTGCCAGTAGCCCCGGTGGGCATGAGCAGTTCTTC
TRBV27	NA	NA	TRBJ1-1	CASSFATGNTEAFF	NA
TRBV18	NA	NA	TRBJ2-3	CASSPDRDTDTQYF	TGTGCCAGCTCACCGGACAGAGATACAGATACGCAGTATTTT
TRBV12-3/TRBV12-4	NA	few	TRBJ1-5	CASSLKGHLDQPQHF	TGTGCCAGCAGTCTCAAGGGACACTTGGATCAGCCCCAGCATTTT
TRBV29-1	NA	NA	TRBJ1-2	CSVLSTGYTF	TGCAGCGTTTTAAGTACTGGCTACACCTTC
TRBV19	NA	NA	TRBJ2-2	CASSKGTGNLGSGELFF	TGTGCCAGTAGTAAGGGAACCGGCAACTTAGGAAGCGGGGAGCTGTTTTTT
TRBV5-1	TRBD2	NA	TRBJ2-3	CASATSGGSTDTQYF	TGCGCCAGCGCGACTAGCGGGGGGTCCACAGATACGCAGTATTTT
TRBV7-9	NA	NA	TRBJ2-2	CASSLDQRRNTGELFF	TGTGCCAGCAGCTTAGATCAGCGAAGGAACACCGGGGAGCTGTTTTTT
TRBV29-1	NA	NA	TRBJ2-3	CSVEGVDVLSPDTQYF	TGCAGCGTTGAGGGGGTAGATGTCCTTTCTCCAGATACGCAGTATTTT
TRBV14	NA	NA	TRBJ1-3	CASSQYRSGNTIYF	TGTGCCAGCAGCCAATACCGCTCTGGAAACACCATATATTTT
TRBV28	NA	many	TRBJ2-3	CASNPNRDHTDTQYF	TGTGCCAGCAACCCCAACCGGGACCACACAGATACGCAGTATTTT
TRBV7-9	TRBD2	many	TRBJ2-3	CASSLGLAGTDTQYF	TGTGCCAGCAGCTTGGGACTAGCGGGGACAGATACGCAGTATTTT
TRBV20-1	NA	NA	TRBJ2-3	CSARLAAITDTQYF	TGCAGTGCCAGACTGGCGGCCATCACAGATACGCAGTATTTT
TRBV16	NA	few	TRBJ1-2	CASSQSRDGYGYTF	TGTGCCAGCAGCCAATCCAGGGATGGGTATGGCTACACCTTC